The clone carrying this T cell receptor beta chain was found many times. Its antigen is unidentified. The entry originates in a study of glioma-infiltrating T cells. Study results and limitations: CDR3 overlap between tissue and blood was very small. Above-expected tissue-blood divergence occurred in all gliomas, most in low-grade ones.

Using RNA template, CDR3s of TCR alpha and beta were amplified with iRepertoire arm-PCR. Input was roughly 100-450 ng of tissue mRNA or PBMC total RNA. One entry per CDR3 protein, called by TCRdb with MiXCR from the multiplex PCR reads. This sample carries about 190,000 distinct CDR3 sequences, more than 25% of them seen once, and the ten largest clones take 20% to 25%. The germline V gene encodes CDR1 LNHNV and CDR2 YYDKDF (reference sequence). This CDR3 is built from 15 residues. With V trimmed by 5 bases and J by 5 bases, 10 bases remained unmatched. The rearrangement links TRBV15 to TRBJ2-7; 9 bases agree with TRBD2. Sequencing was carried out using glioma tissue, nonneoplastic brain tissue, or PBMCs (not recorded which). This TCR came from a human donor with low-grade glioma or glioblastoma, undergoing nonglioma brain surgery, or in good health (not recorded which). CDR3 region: CATSRRGRAVNEQYF. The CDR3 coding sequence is TGTGCCACCAGCCGTCGCGGGAGGGCCGTCAACGAGCAGTACTTC.